This T cell receptor (beta chain) comes out of a study of blood T cell repertoires in COVID-19. Study summary: Sites in the United States, Italy and Spain provided acute and convalescent COVID-19 samples. T cells, B-cell-depleted T cells, or PBMCs supplied cDNA or gDNA.

Per the original data handling: Estimates of nucleated cell counts were drawn from the amplification of reference gene primers. Using immunoSEQ multiplex PCR, the repertoire was profiled, and TCRdb retains in-frame clones only, with some absent. From that table come the V and J calls and clone size; the DNA was used to work out D and trimming. Here the sample spans a few hundred thousand clones, roughly nine tenths being singletons. This CDR3 has 16 amino acids. Trimming cost V 4 bases and J 2 bases; bases outside gene matches: 7. Germline CDR1 MNHEY, CDR2 SMNVEV (reference sequence). Material: peripheral blood. V usage is TRBV27 and J usage is TRBJ2-2, with TRBD2 matching over 7 bases. The source of this sequence is a man aged 18 to 30 with active or convalescent COVID-19. The CDR3 nucleotides read TGTGCCAGCAGTTCCTCAGCGGGGACCAACACCGGGGAGCTGTTTTTT. This encodes CASSSSAGTNTGELFF.